These 20 T cell receptor beta chains share one sample of origin, sequenced in a study of tumor and adjacent non-tumor tissue in lung cancer. RNA was extracted from bulk tissue without any cell sorting. A modified ARM-PCR protocol with three rounds of nested PCR amplified TCRbeta. From the multiplex PCR reads, TCRdb called clonotypes with MiXCR, one entry per CDR3 protein. The sample lists approximately 76,000 distinct CDR3 sequences, approximately 68% occurring once. The sequenced sample was lung tumor tissue. Receptors originate from a woman in her sixties or seventies with non-small cell lung cancer.

Comment on this clonotype: The junction differs from germline at one of its ends, possibly a read error. The chain couples TRBV28 to TRBJ1-6; D unresolved. The CDR3 is made up of 13 amino acids. Germline V CDR1 and CDR2: MDHEN, SYDVKM. The DNA of the CDR3 is TGTGCCAGCACCCAGCATTCCGTTTTACCCCTCCTCTTT. Protein product: CASTQHSVLPLLF. Using reference TRBV28 and TRBJ1-6 for the parts outside the CDR3, the full variable domain is DVKVTQSSRYLVKRTGEKVFLECVQDMDHENMFWYRQDPGLGLRLIYFSYDVKMKEKGDIPEGYSVSREKKERFSLILESASTNQTSMYLCASTQHSVLPLLFGNGTRLTVT.

The chain uses TRBV29-1 and TRBJ2-2; D not certain. V lost 4 bases and J lost 7, with 16 bases in between. From germline, CDR1 is SQVTM and CDR2 ANQGSEA. This CDR3 is 14 amino acids long. CDR3 loop: CSVGHSLDGGELFF. The CDR3 DNA is TGCAGCGTTGGTCACTCCTTGGATGGCGGGGAGCTGTTTTTT.

This clonotype has a handful of counts. The rearrangement uses TRBV7-3 and TRBJ2-5, with D perhaps matching TRBD1 (5 bases). V lost 5 bases to trimming and J lost 3 bases, with 13 bases between them. CDR3 size: 14 residues. Looked up from germline, CDR1 is SGHTA and CDR2 is FQGTGA. For the CDR3, the DNA is TGTGCCAGCAGCCCAGGGTGGGGTGAAGAGACCCAGTACTTC. It translates to CASSPGWGEETQYF.

This clonotype was counted a few times. The junction and the germline gene differ at one end; a read error may be behind it. This chain connects TRBV13 to TRBJ1-2; unclear D gene. The CDR3 is 15 residues long. Per germline, CDR1 PRHDT and CDR2 FYEKMQ (reference sequence). CDR3 sequence (DNA): TGTGCCAACAGCTTAGGGATGGGTTTTTACTATGGCTACACCTTC. Translation gives CANSLGMGFYYGYTF.

About this clonotype itself: This CDR3 fails to terminate in the conserved phenylalanine or tryptophan, so it likely reflects a read error. CDR3 coding DNA: TGTGCCAGCAGCTTATCGTCTAGCGGGATTAGGTATGAGCAGTTCCTC. Protein sequence: CASSLSSSGIRYEQFL. This rearrangement joins TRBV11-1 to TRBJ2-1, with 9 bases identical to TRBD2. CDR1 is SGHAT, CDR2 FQDESV, per germline (reference sequence). The CDR3 has 16 amino acids. V shed 2 bases, J shed 8 bases, and the junction held 10 bases outside the gene matches.

This clonotype was seen repeatedly, ten times or more. The chain recombines TRBV20-1 with TRBJ1-2; D ambiguous. This CDR3 comprises 13 residues. Per the germline V gene, CDR1 is DFQATT and CDR2 is SNEGSKA (reference sequence). V was clipped by 3 bases and J by 0 bases, with 8 bases between them. Here the CDR3 DNA reads TGCAGTGCTAGGTTGCATACTAACTATGGCTACACCTTC. Translated, it gives CSARLHTNYGYTF.

This clonotype is labeled large (0.1 to 1%). The chain carries TRBV29-1 and TRBJ2-2; D unclear. Trimming shortened V by 3 bases and J by 3 bases, and 2 bases separated the two germline ends. CDR1 is SQVTM and CDR2 is ANQGSEA in the germline V gene. The CDR3 loop spans 11 amino acids. The CDR3 DNA sequence: TGCAGCGTTGAGGACACCGGGGAGCTGTTTTTT. Its protein product is CSVEDTGELFF.

V usage is TRBV11-3 and J usage is TRBJ2-1, with D possibly being TRBD1 (5 bases). Trimming stripped 5 bases from V and 6 bases from J, with 17 bases between. The CDR3 has 15 amino acids. From germline, CDR1 is SGHNT and CDR2 YENEEA. CDR3 bases: TGTGCCAGCAGCCACGGACAAGCTCGCGGCAATGAGCAGTTCTTC. It is translated as CASSHGQARGNEQFF.

Note on this clonotype: A single base separates this from a much larger clone, so it may be a read error. The rearrangement joins TRBV11-2 to TRBJ2-7; 7 nucleotides agree with TRBD1. Germline V CDR1 and CDR2: SGHAT, FQNNGV. The length of the CDR3 is 15 residues. In DNA form, the CDR3 reads TGTGCCAGCAGCTCAAGGGGGACAGACACCTACGAGCGGTACTTC. Its translation is CASSSRGTDTYERYF.

The chain recombines TRBV29-1 with TRBJ2-7; D remains ambiguous. The germline V and J ends were trimmed by 8 bases and 0 bases, with 14 bases remaining between them. Germline lookup yields CDR1 SQVTM and CDR2 ANQGSEA. The length of the CDR3 is 13 residues. CDR3 protein: CSIMAIASYEQYF. CDR3 DNA sequence: TGCAGCATTATGGCTATCGCCTCCTACGAGCAGTACTTC.

In the case of this clonotype: A much bigger clone sits one base away, suggesting this may be a read error. The DNA for the CDR3 is TGTGCCTGGAGTGGCAGCGGCAGGCAGCAGTACTTC. As protein: CAWSGSGRQQYF. The chain links TRBV30 to TRBJ2-7; D possibly corresponds to TRBD2 (5 bases). Per germline, CDR1 GTSNPN and CDR2 SVGIG (reference sequence). This CDR3 has 12 residues. V was trimmed by 1 base and J by 8 bases, leaving 12 bases between them. Using reference TRBV30 and TRBJ2-7 for the parts outside the CDR3, the full variable domain is SQTIHQWPATLVQPVGSPLSLECTVEGTSNPNLYWYRQAAGRGLQLLFYSVGIGQISSEVPQNLSASRPQDRQFILSSKKLLLSDSGFYLCAWSGSGRQQYFGPGTRLTVT.

In regard to this clonotype: This could be a read error, since a much larger clone is one nucleotide away. V is TRBV28 and J is TRBJ2-1, with D perhaps matching TRBD1 (5 bases). V shed 6 bases and J shed 1 base, with 19 bases lying between them. This CDR3 spans 17 amino acids. CDR1 is MDHEN, CDR2 SYDVKM, per germline. The DNA of the CDR3 is TGTGCCAGCAGCTGCGAATTGGGGCGGAGTTCCTACAATGAGCAGTTCTTC. It yields the protein CASSCELGRSSYNEQFF. Drawing the rest from reference TRBV28 and TRBJ2-1, the complete variable domain is DVKVTQSSRYLVKRTGEKVFLECVQDMDHENMFWYRQDPGLGLRLIYFSYDVKMKEKGDIPEGYSVSREKKERFSLILESASTNQTSMYLCASSCELGRSSYNEQFFGPGTRLTVL.

A note on this clonotype: Being one base from a much bigger clone, this may be a read error. The rearrangement joins TRBV30 to TRBJ2-1; 12 nucleotides match TRBD2. V trimming: 0 bases; J trimming: 10 bases; junction bases outside the gene matches: 10. The germline V gene has CDR1 GTSNPN and CDR2 SVGIG (reference sequence). This CDR3 comprises 16 residues. The DNA of the CDR3 is TGTGCCTGGAGTGTAGACCTAGCGGGAGGGCCGGGAGAGCAGTTCTTC. Amino acid sequence: CAWSVDLAGGPGEQFF.

This chain links TRBV29-1 with TRBJ2-3; 9 nucleotides match TRBD2. V gave up 2 bases and J gave up 14 bases; unmatched junction bases: 11. The germline V gene encodes CDR1 SQVTM and CDR2 ANQGSEA. The length of the CDR3 is 13 residues. In nucleotides, the CDR3 is TGCAGCGTTGAAAATGTAGCGGGAGAGACACGGTATTTT. Its protein is CSVENVAGETRYF.

V usage is TRBV29-1 and J usage is TRBJ2-6; the D is unclear. Looked up from germline, CDR1 is SQVTM and CDR2 is ANQGSEA. This CDR3 is built from 16 residues. The CDR3 loop is CNIEPALSSGANVLTF. CDR3 sequence (DNA): TGCAACATTGAACCGGCCCTCAGCTCTGGGGCCAACGTCCTGACTTTC.

The chain uses TRBV21-1 and TRBJ2-7; TRBD1, the D gene given by the table, was not confirmed from the DNA. TRBV21-1 is listed as a pseudogene. CDR3 length: 16 amino acids. CDR3: CASSGQGVPGSYEQYF. CDR3 in DNA: TGTGCCAGCAGCGGACAAGGGGTCCCTGGGTCCTACGAGCAGTACTTC.

Remarks on this clonotype: This may be a read error: a much more frequent sequence differs by one nucleotide. V and J are TRBV12-3 or TRBV12-4 and TRBJ2-1, with D hard to call. This CDR3 region has 13 residues. This chain's CDR3 is CVSSLSPNDEQFF. In DNA, the CDR3 is TGTGTCAGCAGTTTATCCCCCAATGATGAGCAGTTCTTC.

Worth noting for this clonotype: A much larger clone differs by one base, so this may be a read error. No conserved phenylalanine or tryptophan ends this CDR3, so it is likely a read error. V and J are TRBV7-8 and TRBJ2-3; D possibly corresponds to TRBD2 (6 bases). Germline CDR1 reads SGHVS; CDR2 reads FQNEAQ. CDR3 length: 17 residues. Trimming took 2 bases from V and 0 from J, leaving 15 bases between them. The CDR3 bases are TGTGCCAGCAGCTTACGGGAGTTAGCGGCTAGCACAGATACGCAGTATTCT. It translates to CASSLRELAASTDTQYS.

In its sample, this clonotype was seen once. This likely comes from a read error, as the CDR3 has no conserved phenylalanine or tryptophan at its end. The rearrangement uses TRBV6-6 and TRBJ2-7; weak D call: TRBD2 (6 bases). Looked up from germline, CDR1 is MNHNY and CDR2 is SVGAGI (reference sequence). The CDR3 runs to 14 residues. Deletions cut 6 bases from V and 4 bases from J, with 16 bases between. This chain's CDR3 is CASRGVNGSYEQYL. The CDR3 region has the DNA TGTGCCAGCAGAGGGGTTAACGGGAGTTACGAGCAGTACCTC.

The genes are TRBV25-1 and TRBJ1-1; unclear D gene. The germline gives CDR1 MGHDK, CDR2 SYGVNS. The CDR3 is 11 residues long. V lost 7 bases, J lost 5 bases, and 8 bases lay in between. The CDR3 DNA follows: TGTGCCAGCATGGTTTCGACTGAAGCTTTCTTT. This encodes CASMVSTEAFF.